This T cell receptor (beta chain) is from a study of blood T cell repertoires in COVID-19. Study background: COVID-19 samples from acute and convalescent phases originated in the United States, Italy and Spain.

Using immunoSEQ multiplex PCR, the repertoire was profiled, and TCRdb retains in-frame clones only, with some absent. The sample records fewer than 200,000 clones, roughly 80% being singletons. The CDR3 consists of 13 residues. Trimming cost V 3 bases and J 0 bases, with 5 bases left between them. Germline CDR1 and CDR2: MNHNS and SASEGT. Sequences were obtained from PBMCs or T cells enriched from blood (not recorded which). The receptor's source is a woman between 45 and 60 years old who had recovered from COVID-19. V usage is TRBV6-1 and J usage is TRBJ1-1; D gene unclear. Here the CDR3 DNA reads TGTGCCAGCAGTGAGAGGCTGAACACTGAAGCTTTCTTT. Residues: CASSERLNTEAFF.